Reported below is one T cell receptor (beta chain). CDR3 length: 13 residues. The junction had 2 bases not matched to a gene; V was cut back by 4 bases and J by 1 base. Germline CDR1 is SGHDT and CDR2 is YYEEEE. This sample stems from a study of blood T cell repertoires in COVID-19. About the research overall: COVID-19 samples from acute and convalescent phases originated in the United States, Italy and Spain. Sample material is recorded as cDNA or gDNA derived from T cells, B-cell-depleted T cells, or PBMCs.

Those who participated ranged in age from roughly 18 to 89 years and resided in some 24 US areas. Cohorts were assigned according to the clinical history that participants reported. Clones were sequenced by immunoSEQ multiplex PCR, and TCRdb holds only the in-frame ones, with some missing. Of 150,000 to 200,000 clones in the sample, about 88% were seen once. This chain connects TRBV5-6 to TRBJ2-7, with TRBD1 matching over 7 bases. The specimen was PBMCs or T cells enriched from blood (not recorded which). This sequence was found in a woman younger than 30 who had recovered from COVID-19. The CDR3 DNA follows: TGTGCCAGCAGCCCGACAGGGTCCTACGAGCAGTACTTC. Amino acids: CASSPTGSYEQYF.